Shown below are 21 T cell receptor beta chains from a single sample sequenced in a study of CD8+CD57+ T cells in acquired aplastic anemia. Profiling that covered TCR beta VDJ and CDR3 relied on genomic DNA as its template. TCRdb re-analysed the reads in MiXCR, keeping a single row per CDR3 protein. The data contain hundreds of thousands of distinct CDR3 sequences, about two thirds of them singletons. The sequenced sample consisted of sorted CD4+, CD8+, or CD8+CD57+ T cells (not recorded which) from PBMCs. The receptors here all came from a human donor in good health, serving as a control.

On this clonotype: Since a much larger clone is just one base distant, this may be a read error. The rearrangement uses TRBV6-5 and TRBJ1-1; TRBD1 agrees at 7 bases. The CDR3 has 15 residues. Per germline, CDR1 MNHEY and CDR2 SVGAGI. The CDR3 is CASGYPLGGGYVAFF. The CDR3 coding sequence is TGTGCCAGCGGTTACCCCCTTGGAGGGGGCTATGTAGCTTTCTTT.

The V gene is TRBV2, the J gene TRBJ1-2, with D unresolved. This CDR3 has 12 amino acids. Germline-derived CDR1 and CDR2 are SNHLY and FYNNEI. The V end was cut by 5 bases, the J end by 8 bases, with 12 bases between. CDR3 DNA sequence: TGTGCCAGCAGTCCTTCGGGTACCGGCTACACCTTC. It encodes CASSPSGTGYTF.

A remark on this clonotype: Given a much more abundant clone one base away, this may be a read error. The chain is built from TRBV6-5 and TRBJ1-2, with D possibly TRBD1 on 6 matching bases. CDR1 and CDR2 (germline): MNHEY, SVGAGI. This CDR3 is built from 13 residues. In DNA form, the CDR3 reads TGTGCCACCAGTTACGACAGGATCTATGGCTACACCTTC. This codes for CATSYDRIYGYTF.

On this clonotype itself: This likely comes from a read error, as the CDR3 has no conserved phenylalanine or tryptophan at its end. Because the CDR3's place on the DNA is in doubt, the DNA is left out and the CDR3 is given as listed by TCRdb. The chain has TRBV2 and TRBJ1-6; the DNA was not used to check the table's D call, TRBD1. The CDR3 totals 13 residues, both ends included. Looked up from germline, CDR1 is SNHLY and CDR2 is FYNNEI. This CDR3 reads CASSPTGNSPLQL.

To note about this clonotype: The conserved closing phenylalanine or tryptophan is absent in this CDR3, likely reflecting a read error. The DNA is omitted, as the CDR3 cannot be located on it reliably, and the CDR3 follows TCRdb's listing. The CDR3 reads CASRESGAGEAFGGQV. The chain has TRBV19 and TRBJ1-2; the DNA was not used to check the table's D call, TRBD1. Looked up from germline, CDR1 is LNHDA and CDR2 is SQIVND (reference sequence). Ends included, the CDR3 has 16 residues.

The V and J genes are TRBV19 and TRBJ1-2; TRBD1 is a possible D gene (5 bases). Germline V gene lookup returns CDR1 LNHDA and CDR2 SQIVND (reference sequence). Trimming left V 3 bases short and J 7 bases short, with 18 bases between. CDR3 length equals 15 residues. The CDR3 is CASSILRDSSFGYTF. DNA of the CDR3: TGTGCCAGTAGTATTCTGAGGGACTCGTCGTTTGGCTACACCTTC.

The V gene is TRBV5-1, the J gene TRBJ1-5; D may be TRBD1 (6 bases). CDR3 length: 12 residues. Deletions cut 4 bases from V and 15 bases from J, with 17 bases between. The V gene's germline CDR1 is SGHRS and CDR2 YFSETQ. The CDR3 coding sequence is TGCGCCAGCAGCCTGCCCCGGGGGCCACGGCATTTT. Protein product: CASSLPRGPRHF.

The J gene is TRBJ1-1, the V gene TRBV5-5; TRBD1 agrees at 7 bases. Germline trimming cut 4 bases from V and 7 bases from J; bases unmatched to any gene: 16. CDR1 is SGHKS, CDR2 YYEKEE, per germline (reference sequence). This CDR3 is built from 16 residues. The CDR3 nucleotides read TGTGCCAGCAGCCAAGTCTCCCAGGGGGGAACTAATGAAGCTTTCTTT. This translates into CASSQVSQGGTNEAFF. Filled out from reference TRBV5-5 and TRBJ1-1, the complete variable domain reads DAGVTQSPTHLIKTRGQQVTLRCSPISGHKSVSWYQQVLGQGPQFIFQYYEKEERGRGNFPDRFSARQFPNYSSELNVNALLLGDSALYLCASSQVSQGGTNEAFFGQGTRLTVV.

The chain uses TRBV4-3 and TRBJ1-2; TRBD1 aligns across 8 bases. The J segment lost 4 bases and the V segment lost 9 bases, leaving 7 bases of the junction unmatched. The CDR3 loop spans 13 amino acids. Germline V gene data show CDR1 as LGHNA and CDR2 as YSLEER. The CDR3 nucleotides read TGCGCCAGGAGAGGACAGGGTGTCTATGGCTACACCTTC. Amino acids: CARRGQGVYGYTF.

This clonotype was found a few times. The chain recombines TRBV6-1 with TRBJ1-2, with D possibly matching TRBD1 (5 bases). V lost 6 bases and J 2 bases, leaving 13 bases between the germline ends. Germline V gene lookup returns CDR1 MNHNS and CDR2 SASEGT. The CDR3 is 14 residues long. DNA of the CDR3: TGTGCCAGCAGCAATAGGGGAATAAACTATGGCTACACCTTC. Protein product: CASSNRGINYGYTF.

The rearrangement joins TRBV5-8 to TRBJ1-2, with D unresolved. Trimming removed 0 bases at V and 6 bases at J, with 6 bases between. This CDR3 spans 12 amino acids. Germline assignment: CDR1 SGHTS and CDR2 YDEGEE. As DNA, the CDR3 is TGTGCCAGCAGCTTGGTACCGGATGGCTACACCTTC. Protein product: CASSLVPDGYTF. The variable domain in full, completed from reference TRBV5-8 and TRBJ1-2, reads EAGVTQSPTHLIKTRGQQATLRCSPISGHTSVYWYQQALGLGLQFLLWYDEGEERNRGNFPPRFSGRQFPNYSSELNVNALELEDSALYLCASSLVPDGYTFGSGTRLTVV.

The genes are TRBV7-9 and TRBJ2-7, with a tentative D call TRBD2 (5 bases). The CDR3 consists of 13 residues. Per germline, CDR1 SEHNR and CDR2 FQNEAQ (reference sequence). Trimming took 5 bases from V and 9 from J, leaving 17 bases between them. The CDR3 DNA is TGTGCCAGCAGCAGAGAGACAAATGCGGGGCAGTACTTC. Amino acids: CASSRETNAGQYF.

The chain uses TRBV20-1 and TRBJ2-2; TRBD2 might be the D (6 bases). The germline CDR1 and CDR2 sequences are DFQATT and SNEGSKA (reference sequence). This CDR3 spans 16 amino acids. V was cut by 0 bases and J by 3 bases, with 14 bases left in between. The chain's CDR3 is CSARDWRGSYTGELFF. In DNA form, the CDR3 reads TGCAGTGCTAGAGACTGGAGGGGTTCTTACACCGGGGAGCTGTTTTTT.

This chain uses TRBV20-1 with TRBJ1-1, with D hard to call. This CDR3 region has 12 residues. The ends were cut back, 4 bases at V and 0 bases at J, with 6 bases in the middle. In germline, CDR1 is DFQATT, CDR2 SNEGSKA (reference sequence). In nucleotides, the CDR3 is TGCAGTGCTACCCGGATGAACACTGAAGCTTTCTTT. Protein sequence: CSATRMNTEAFF.

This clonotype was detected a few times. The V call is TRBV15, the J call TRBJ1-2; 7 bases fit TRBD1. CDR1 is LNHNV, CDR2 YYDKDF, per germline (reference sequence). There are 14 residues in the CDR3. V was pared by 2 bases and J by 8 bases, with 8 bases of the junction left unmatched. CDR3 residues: CATSRLRQGEGYTF. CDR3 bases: TGTGCCACCAGCAGACTCCGACAGGGTGAGGGCTACACCTTC.

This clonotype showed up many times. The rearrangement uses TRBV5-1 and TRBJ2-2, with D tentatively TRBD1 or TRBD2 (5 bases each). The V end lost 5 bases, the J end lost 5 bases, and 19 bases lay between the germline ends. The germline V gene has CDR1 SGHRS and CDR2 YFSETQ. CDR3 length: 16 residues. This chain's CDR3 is CASRLTGTGGTGELFF. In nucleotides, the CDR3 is TGCGCCAGCAGACTGACCGGGACGGGTGGTACCGGGGAGCTGTTTTTT.

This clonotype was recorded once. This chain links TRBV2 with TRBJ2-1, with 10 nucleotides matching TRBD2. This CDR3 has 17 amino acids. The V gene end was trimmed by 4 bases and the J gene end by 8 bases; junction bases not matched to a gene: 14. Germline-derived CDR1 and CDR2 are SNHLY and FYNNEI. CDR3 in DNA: TGTGCCAGCAGTGGCCCGACGCCTAGCGGGAGTATCGATGAGCAGTTCTTC. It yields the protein CASSGPTPSGSIDEQFF. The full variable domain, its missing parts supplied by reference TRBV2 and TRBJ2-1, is EPEVTQTPSHQVTQMGQEVILRCVPISNHLYFYWYRQILGQKVEFLVSFYNNEISEKSEIFDDQFSVERPDGSNFTLKIRSTKLEDSAMYFCASSGPTPSGSIDEQFFGPGTRLTVL.

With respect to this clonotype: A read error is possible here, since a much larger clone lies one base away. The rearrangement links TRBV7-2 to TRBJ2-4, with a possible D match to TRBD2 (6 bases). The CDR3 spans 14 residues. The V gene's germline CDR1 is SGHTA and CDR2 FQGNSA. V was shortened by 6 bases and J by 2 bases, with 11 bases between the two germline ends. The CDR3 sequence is CASSLAGSKNIQYF. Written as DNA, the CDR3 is TGTGCCAGCAGTTTGGCGGGGTCCAAAAACATTCAGTACTTC.

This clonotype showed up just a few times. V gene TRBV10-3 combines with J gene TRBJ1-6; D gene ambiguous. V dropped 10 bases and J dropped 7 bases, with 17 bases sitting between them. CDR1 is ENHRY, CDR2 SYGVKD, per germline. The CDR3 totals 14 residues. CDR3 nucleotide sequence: TGTGCCAGCAGACCTAACCCCCAAAATTCACCCCTCCACTTT. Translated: CASRPNPQNSPLHF.

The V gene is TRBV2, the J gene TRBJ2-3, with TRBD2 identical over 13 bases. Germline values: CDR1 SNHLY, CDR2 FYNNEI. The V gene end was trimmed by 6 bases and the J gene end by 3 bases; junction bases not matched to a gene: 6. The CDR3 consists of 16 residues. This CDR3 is CASRTSGGLGTDTQYF. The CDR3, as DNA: TGTGCCAGCAGGACTAGCGGGGGGTTGGGTACAGATACGCAGTATTTT.

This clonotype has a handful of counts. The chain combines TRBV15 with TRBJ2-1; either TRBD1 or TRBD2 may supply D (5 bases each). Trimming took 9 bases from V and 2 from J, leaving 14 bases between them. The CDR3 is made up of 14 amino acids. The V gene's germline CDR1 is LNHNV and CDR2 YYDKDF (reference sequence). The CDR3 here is CATGTLAPYNEQFF. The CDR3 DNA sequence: TGTGCCACAGGGACGCTTGCTCCCTACAATGAGCAGTTCTTC.